A selection of T cell receptor beta chains follows, all from one sample in a study of cytomegalovirus exposure and HLA in healthy donors. Libraries were prepared by immunoSEQ multiplex PCR; TCRdb keeps only in-frame clonotypes and omits some of them. The sample has some 150,000 clones, 75% to 80% seen once; the top ten hold approximately 2.9%. Sequencing was carried out using PBMCs. All receptors derive from a man aged 40-49 years in good health and CMV-seropositive. Both conserved end residues are part of each CDR3. A D gene is named only where the DNA matches it firmly. Clone size is stated in some rows and not others, as once, few, many or a class when expanded.

>TRBJ2-2|.|.|TRBV10-2
TGCGCCAGCAGTGAGGAGGTCGGGGAGCTGTTTTTT
CASSEEVGELFF
>TRBJ2-1|TRBD2|.|TRBV5-4
TGTGCCAGCAGCTCGGGACTAGCGGGAGACTACAATGAGCAGTTCTTC
CASSSGLAGDYNEQFF
>TRBJ1-4|.|.|TRBV15
TGTGCCACCAGAACTGGGAGCCTAAATGAAAAACTGTTTTTT
CATRTGSLNEKLFF
>TRBJ1-1|.|.|TRBV19
TGTGCCAGTAGTAAACCTTCGACAGGTTTGGACACTGAAGCTTTCTTT
CASSKPSTGLDTEAFF
>TRBJ1-6|.|.|TRBV30
TGTGCCTGGAGTGTAGGGGGTAATTCACCCCTCCACTTT
CAWSVGGNSPLHF
>TRBJ2-4|.|.|TRBV5-1
TGCGCCAGCAGCCGAACAGGGGGGGCGGCCAAAAACATTCAGTACTTC
CASSRTGGAAKNIQYF
>TRBJ1-1|.|.|TRBV7-2
TGTGCCAGCAGCCCAAGGGGCACTGAAGCTTTCTTT
CASSPRGTEAFF
>TRBJ1-2|TRBD1|.|TRBV6-4
TGTGCCAGCAGGCCGGGACAGGGGGCCTCTGGCTACACCTTC
CASRPGQGASGYTF
>TRBJ2-3|.|few|TRBV6-6
TGTGCCAGCAGTTACCCCGGGGATACGCAGTATTTT
CASSYPGDTQYF
>TRBJ2-5|TRBD2|.|TRBV27
TGTGCCAGCAGTTTACTGGCGGGAGCTACGGTGCAGTACTTC
CASSLLAGATVQYF
>TRBJ1-2|TRBD1|few|TRBV6-5
TGTGCCAGCAGCTCCGGACAGGGAACTGACGGCTACACCTTC
CASSSGQGTDGYTF
>TRBJ1-2|TRBD1|.|TRBV30
TGTGCCTGGAGTCTATATGGGACAGGGGAAAGCTATGGCTACACCTTC
CAWSLYGTGESYGYTF
>TRBJ2-3|.|.|TRBV7-2
TGTGCCAGCAGCCCTGTACCTATAGATACGCAGTATTTT
CASSPVPIDTQYF
>TRBJ2-1|TRBD2|.|TRBV4-3
TGCGCCAGCAGCCGGACTAGCAATGAGCAGTTCTTC
CASSRTSNEQFF
>TRBJ2-3|TRBD2|.|TRBV25-1
TGTGCCAGCAGTGTGGCTAGCGGCCCCACAGATACGCAGTATTTT
CASSVASGPTDTQYF
>TRBJ1-1|.|few|TRBV7-9
TGTGCCAGCAGCCCCAGGGAGGGCTCTGAAGCTTTCTTT
CASSPREGSEAFF
>TRBJ2-1|TRBD1|.|TRBV6-5
TGTGCCAGCAGTTACTCACAAACAGGGGGGAAGAATGAGCAGTTCTTC
CASSYSQTGGKNEQFF
>TRBJ1-2|TRBD1|.|TRBV28
TGTGCCAGCAGTTCCCCAGGGGGCGGGGACTATGGCTACACCTTC
CASSSPGGGDYGYTF
>TRBJ1-4|TRBD1|.|TRBV19
TGTGCCAGTAGGGGAGGACAGGGGTCAAAACTGTTTTTT
CASRGGQGSKLFF
>TRBJ2-1|TRBD2|.|TRBV10-3
TGTGCCATCAGTAAGGGACTAGCGGGAGGAGAAGGCTACAATGAGCAGTTCTTC
CAISKGLAGGEGYNEQFF
>TRBJ1-5|.|.|TRBV2
TGTGCCAGCAGGACCATAAACAGGGATCAGCCCCAGCATTTT
CASRTINRDQPQHF
>TRBJ2-2|TRBD2|.|TRBV11-3
TGTGCCAGCAGCTTGAGACTAGCGGGACGCACCGGGGAGCTGTTTTTT
CASSLRLAGRTGELFF
>TRBJ1-1|TRBD1|.|TRBV7-9
TGTTCCAGCAGCCCCTGGACCGGGACAGGTGAAGCTTTCTTT
CSSSPWTGTGEAFF
>TRBJ1-2|.|.|TRBV5-1
TGCGCCAGCAGCTTGGAGGGGGATAACTATGGCTACACCTTC
CASSLEGDNYGYTF
>TRBJ2-1|.|.|TRBV5-4
TGTGCCAGCAGCTTATCACAAACGATTGGCAATGAGCAGTTCTTC
CASSLSQTIGNEQFF
>TRBJ2-7|TRBD2|.|TRBV7-2
TGTGCCAGCAGCTTGGATACTAGCGGGAAGACCTACGAGCAGTACTTC
CASSLDTSGKTYEQYF
>TRBJ2-7|.|.|TRBV20-1
TGCAGTGCCCACCAGGGTAACGAGCAGTACTTC
CSAHQGNEQYF
>TRBJ1-4|TRBD1|.|TRBV30
TGTGCCTGGAGTGTACCCAGGCAGACAGGGCATTCTGGAAAACTGTTTTTT
CAWSVPRQTGHSGKLFF
>TRBJ2-5|TRBD2|.|TRBV10-3
TGTGCCATCAGTGTGGGGGCTAGCGGGAGGGCCGGGGAGACCCAGTACTTC
CAISVGASGRAGETQYF
>TRBJ1-2|.|few|TRBV15
TGTGCCACCAGCAGAGATCATCGAGAGAACTATGGCTACACCTTC
CATSRDHRENYGYTF
>TRBJ1-2|TRBD1|once|TRBV6-1
TGTGCCAGCAATACTCAGAACAGGGGTGGCTACACCTTC
CASNTQNRGGYTF
>TRBJ2-1|TRBD2|.|TRBV18
TGTGCCAGCTCACAAATGGTACAGACCTGGGGGGGCTCCTACAATGAGCAGTTCTTC
CASSQMVQTWGGSYNEQFF
>TRBJ2-5|TRBD2|.|TRBV10-3
TGTGCCATCAGTGAGCGGGAGGTTCAAGAGACCCAGTACTTC
CAISEREVQETQYF
>TRBJ2-7|.|.|TRBV27
TGTGCCAGCAGTTTACGGACAACCGGTATAGGCGAGCAGTACTTC
CASSLRTTGIGEQYF
>TRBJ2-1|TRBD1|.|TRBV5-1
TGCGCCAGCAGCGTCGGACAGGGGGAAAATGAGCAGTTCTTC
CASSVGQGENEQFF
>TRBJ2-5|TRBD1|.|TRBV28
TGTGCCAGCAGTTCCCGGGACAGGGGGCGTGAGACCCAGTACTTC
CASSSRDRGRETQYF
>TRBJ1-5|TRBD1|.|TRBV7-2
TGTGCCAGCAGCTTAGAGCAGGGGGCCGGGCCCCAGCATTTT
CASSLEQGAGPQHF